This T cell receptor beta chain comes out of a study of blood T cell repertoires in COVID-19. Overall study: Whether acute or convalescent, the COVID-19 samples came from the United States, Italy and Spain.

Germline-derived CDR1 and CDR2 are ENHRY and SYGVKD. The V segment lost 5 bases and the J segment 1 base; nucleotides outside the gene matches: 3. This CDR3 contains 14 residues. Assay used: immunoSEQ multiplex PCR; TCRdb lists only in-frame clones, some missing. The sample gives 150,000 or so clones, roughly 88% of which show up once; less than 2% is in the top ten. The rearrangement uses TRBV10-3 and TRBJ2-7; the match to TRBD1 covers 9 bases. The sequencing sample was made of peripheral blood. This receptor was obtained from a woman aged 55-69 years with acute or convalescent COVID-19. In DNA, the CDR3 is TGTGCCATCAGTCCGGGACAGGGTTCCTACGAGCAGTACTTC. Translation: CAISPGQGSYEQYF.